This TCR beta chain was sequenced for a study of technical replicates of blood from a few donors. This clone appeared a single time. CDR3 length equals 15 residues. V was pared by 3 bases and J by 3 bases, with 14 bases between. Germline loops: CDR1 MDHEN, CDR2 SYDVKM. Method: immunoSEQ multiplex PCR; TCRdb's copy keeps in-frame clones and lacks some. The data show about 75,000 clones, with nearly 98% seen just once and approximately 0.3% held by the top ten. The chain couples TRBV28 to TRBJ1-1; D uncertain. This sequence originates from a human donor in good health. Sequencing was carried out using T cells isolated from PBMCs. The CDR3 region has the DNA TGTGCCAGCAGTTTGGCAGGATGGGAGGACACTGAAGCTTTCTTT. The encoded protein is CASSLAGWEDTEAFF. The full variable domain, in which reference TRBV28 and TRBJ1-1 provide the parts outside the CDR3, is DVKVTQSSRYLVKRTGEKVFLECVQDMDHENMFWYRQDPGLGLRLIYFSYDVKMKEKGDIPEGYSVSREKKERFSLILESASTNQTSMYLCASSLAGWEDTEAFFGQGTRLTVV.